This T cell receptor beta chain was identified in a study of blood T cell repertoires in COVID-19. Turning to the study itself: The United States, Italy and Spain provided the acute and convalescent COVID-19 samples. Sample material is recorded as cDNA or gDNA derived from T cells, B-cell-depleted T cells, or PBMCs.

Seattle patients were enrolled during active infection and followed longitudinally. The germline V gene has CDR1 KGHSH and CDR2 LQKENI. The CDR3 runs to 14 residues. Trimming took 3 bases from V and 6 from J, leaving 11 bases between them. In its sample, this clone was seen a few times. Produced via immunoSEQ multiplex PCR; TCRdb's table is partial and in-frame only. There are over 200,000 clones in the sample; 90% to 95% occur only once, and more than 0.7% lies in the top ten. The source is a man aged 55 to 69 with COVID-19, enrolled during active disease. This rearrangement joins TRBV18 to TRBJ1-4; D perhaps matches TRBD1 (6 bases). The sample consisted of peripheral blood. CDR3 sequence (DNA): TGTGCCAGCTCACCCGCGTCAGGGGATGAAAAACTGTTTTTT. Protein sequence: CASSPASGDEKLFF.